This T cell receptor beta chain is from a study of shared clonotypes between healthy human individuals. Study observations and caveats: Of the naive CD4 clonotypes, around 5.2% were shared across several donors. Non-shared clonotypes were found to have lower generation probabilities than the clonotypes that were shared by all four of the sorted-subset donors.

How the authors handled the data: ImmunoSEQ junction-only sequences lacked quality scores, so their filtering differed. Method: immunoSEQ multiplex PCR; TCRdb's copy keeps in-frame clones and lacks some. The V and J calls and clone size are taken from that table; D and trimming were inferred from the DNA. The table lists some 1,900,000 clones, over 85% of them singletons. Only one count was recorded for this clone. What it binds is unknown. The CDR3 contains 16 residues. In germline, CDR1 is LNHDA, CDR2 SQIVND (reference sequence). V was shortened by 4 bases and J by 0 bases, with 12 bases between the two germline ends. CD45RO negativity and positive selection for CCR7 defined naive CD8 cells, a population that excluded terminally differentiated effector memory CD45RA+ cells.

The rearrangement uses TRBV19 and TRBJ2-2; D gene unclear. Sequencing was carried out using naive CD8+ T cells sorted from blood. The sequence was collected from a man aged 18-30 years in good health. The CDR3 nucleotides are TGTGCCAGTAGTAACTACAGATATCCGAACACCGGGGAGCTGTTTTTT. It is translated as CASSNYRYPNTGELFF. Full variable domain (rest looked up from reference TRBV19 and TRBJ2-2): DGGITQSPKYLFRKEGQNVTLSCEQNLNHDAMYWYRQDPGQGLRLIYYSQIVNDFQKGDIAEGYSVSREKKESFPLTVTSAQKNPTAFYLCASSNYRYPNTGELFFGEGSRLTVL.